The clone carrying this TCR beta chain has a count of ten or more. Its antigen is unknown. This entry comes from a study of early T cells in non-severe SARS-CoV-2 infection. Study-level information: RNA in bulk from unsorted whole blood was sequenced, and chains were unpaired.

The CDR3 is 15 residues long. Germline trimming cut 1 base from V and 6 bases from J; bases unmatched to any gene: 3. Per germline, CDR1 SGHDN and CDR2 FVKESK. Regarding the study as a whole: VDJdb matching, biased toward anti-spike CD8 responses, missed private and CD4 specificities.

Each single cDNA molecule received a unique molecular identifier. TCRdb ran MiXCR on the 5' RACE reads and lists one entry per CDR3 protein. Of tens of thousands of distinct CDR3 sequences in the sample, approximately 7% are singletons; the top ten hold about 36%. This receptor was identified in an adult who was a healthcare worker with PCR-confirmed SARS-CoV-2 infection or an uninfected control (not recorded which). Sequencing was done on a sample of whole blood. V is TRBV14 and J is TRBJ2-7, with 13 bases identical to TRBD2. The CDR3 region has the DNA TGTGCCAGCAGCCAAGTTGGACTAGCGGGAGTCGAGCAGTACTTC. Protein sequence: CASSQVGLAGVEQYF.